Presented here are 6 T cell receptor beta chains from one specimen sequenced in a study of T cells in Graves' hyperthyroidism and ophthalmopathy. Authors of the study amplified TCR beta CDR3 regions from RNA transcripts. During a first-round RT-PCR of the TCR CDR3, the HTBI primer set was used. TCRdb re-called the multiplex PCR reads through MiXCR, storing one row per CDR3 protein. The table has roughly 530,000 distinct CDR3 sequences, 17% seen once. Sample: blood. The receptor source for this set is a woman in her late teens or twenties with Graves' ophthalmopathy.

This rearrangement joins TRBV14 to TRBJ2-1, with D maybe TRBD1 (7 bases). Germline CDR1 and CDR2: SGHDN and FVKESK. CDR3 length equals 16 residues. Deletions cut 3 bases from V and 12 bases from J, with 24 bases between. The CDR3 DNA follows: TGTGCCAGCAGCCAGGGGGGACAGCTAGACTTTGATCGGCAGTTCTTC. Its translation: CASSQGGQLDFDRQFF.

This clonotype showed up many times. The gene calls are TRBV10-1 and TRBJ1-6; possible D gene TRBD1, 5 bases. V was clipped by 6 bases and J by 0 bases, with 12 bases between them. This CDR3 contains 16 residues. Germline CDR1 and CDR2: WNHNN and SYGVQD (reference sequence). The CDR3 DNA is TGCGCCAGCAGGGAACAGACAGCCTCCTATAATTCACCCCTCCACTTT. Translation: CASREQTASYNSPLHF.

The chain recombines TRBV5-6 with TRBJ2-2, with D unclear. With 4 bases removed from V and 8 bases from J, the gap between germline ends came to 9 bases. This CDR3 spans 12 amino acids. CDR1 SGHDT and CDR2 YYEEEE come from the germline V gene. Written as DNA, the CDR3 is TGTGCCAGCAGCGTTCACCCTGGGGAGCTGTTTTTT. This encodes CASSVHPGELFF.

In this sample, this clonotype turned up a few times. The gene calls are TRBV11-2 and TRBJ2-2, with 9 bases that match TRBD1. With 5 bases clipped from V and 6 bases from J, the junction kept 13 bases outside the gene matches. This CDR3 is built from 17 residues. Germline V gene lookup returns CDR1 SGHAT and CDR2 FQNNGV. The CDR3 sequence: CASSPWSRTGDPGELFF. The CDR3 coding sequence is TGTGCCAGCAGCCCCTGGTCGAGGACAGGGGATCCCGGGGAGCTGTTTTTT.

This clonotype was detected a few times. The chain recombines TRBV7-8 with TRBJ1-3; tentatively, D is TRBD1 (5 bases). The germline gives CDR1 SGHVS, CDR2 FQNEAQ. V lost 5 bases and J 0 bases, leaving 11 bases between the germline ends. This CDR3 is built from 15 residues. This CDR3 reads CASSRGTYSGNTIYF. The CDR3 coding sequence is TGTGCCAGCAGCCGAGGGACTTACTCTGGAAACACCATATATTTT. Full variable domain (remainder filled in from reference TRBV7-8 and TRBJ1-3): GAGVSQSPRYKVAKRGQDVALRCDPISGHVSLFWYQQALGQGPEFLTYFQNEAQLDKSGLPSDRFFAERPEGSVSTLKIQRTQQEDSAVYLCASSRGTYSGNTIYFGEGSWLTVV.

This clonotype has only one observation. CDR3 DNA: TGTGCCAGCAGTTTGTCCCGATCAAGCCCTGGAAACACCATATATTTT. Translated: CASSLSRSSPGNTIYF. The rearrangement joins TRBV12-3 or TRBV12-4 to TRBJ1-3; no clear D. CDR3 length equals 16 residues. V was pared by 3 bases and J by 2 bases, with 14 bases between.